Following are 23 T cell receptor beta chains from one sample sequenced in a study of radiotherapy plus CTLA-4 blockade in lung cancer (dated 2018 in TCRdb). The receptor library was made with the immunoSEQ multiplex PCR assay. TCRdb obtained this table from immuneACCESS and retained in-frame rearrangements with V and J assigned. These tables miss some clones; where compared with another copy, unresolved V genes account for less than half of the shortfall, and the remainder is unexplained. The sample contains fewer than 100,000 clones, roughly four fifths of them found a single time. Clones ranked in the top ten supply roughly 0.8% of the sample. Specimen: peripheral blood, collected from a patient treated with radiotherapy plus ipilimumab. Receptors were obtained from a human donor with non-small cell lung cancer who had stable disease on radiotherapy plus ipilimumab.

V and J are TRBV5-4 and TRBJ2-7; 13 bases align to TRBD2. Germline V gives CDR1 SGHNT, CDR2 YYREEE (reference sequence). The junction had 4 bases not matched to a gene; V was cut back by 4 bases and J by 6 bases. The CDR3 loop spans 14 amino acids. The CDR3 nucleotides are TGTGCCAGCAGCGGACTAGCGGGAGATGGCGAGCAGTACTTC. Protein sequence: CASSGLAGDGEQYF.

The chain recombines TRBV5-4 with TRBJ2-3; D possibly corresponds to TRBD2 (5 bases). Germline lookup yields CDR1 SGHNT and CDR2 YYREEE (reference sequence). The CDR3 totals 12 residues. V dropped 4 bases and J dropped 5 bases, with 8 bases sitting between them. CDR3 bases: TGTGCCAGCAGCCTCAGCGGAGATACGCAGTATTTT. Translated: CASSLSGDTQYF.

This clone was detected once. Other DNA sequences of this sample code for an identical CDR3. The chain employs TRBV18 and TRBJ1-6; 10 bases agree with TRBD1. CDR3 length: 16 amino acids. Germline loops: CDR1 KGHSH, CDR2 LQKENI. V was clipped by 4 bases and J by 0 bases; unmatched bases: 0. DNA of the CDR3: TGTGCCAGCTCACGACAGGGGGCCTCCTATAATTCACCCCTCCACTTT. Amino acids: CASSRQGASYNSPLHF.

The chain combines TRBV5-1 with TRBJ2-7, with D tentatively TRBD1 or TRBD2 (5 bases each). Germline-derived CDR1 and CDR2 are SGHRS and YFSETQ. This CDR3 contains 15 residues. V dropped 6 bases and J dropped 5 bases, with 21 bases sitting between them. The chain's CDR3 is CASNLNGTPRDEQYF. The CDR3 DNA follows: TGCGCCAGCAATTTGAATGGGACCCCGAGGGACGAGCAGTACTTC.

This chain uses TRBV7-3 with TRBJ2-5; TRBD1 agrees at 8 bases. V was pared by 5 bases and J by 5 bases, with 7 bases of the junction left unmatched. The CDR3 is 14 amino acids. CDR1 is SGHTA, CDR2 FQGTGA, per germline. In nucleotides, the CDR3 is TGTGCCAGCAGCCATCCCAGGGGGCTGGAGACCCAGTACTTC. This codes for CASSHPRGLETQYF.

The chain has TRBV9 and TRBJ2-7; 7 bases map to TRBD1. The germline V gene encodes CDR1 SGDLS and CDR2 YYNGEE. V gave up 0 bases and J gave up 3 bases; unmatched junction bases: 6. The CDR3 is made up of 15 amino acids. The CDR3 loop reads CASSVAGQDLYEQYF. The DNA of the CDR3 is TGTGCCAGCAGCGTAGCCGGACAGGACCTCTACGAGCAGTACTTC.

This clone was seen a handful of times. The chain has TRBV9 and TRBJ2-3; 9 nucleotides line up with TRBD2. The trim removed 3 bases at V and 6 bases at J, leaving 11 bases unmatched. The CDR3 has 16 residues. Germline CDR1 reads SGDLS; CDR2 reads YYNGEE. The CDR3 DNA follows: TGTGCCAGCAGCGCCAGCGGGGGGTGGTTAGCTGATACGCAGTATTTT. It translates to CASSASGGWLADTQYF.

This clone was seen only once. The chain employs TRBV28 and TRBJ1-4, with D hard to call. Germline values: CDR1 MDHEN, CDR2 SYDVKM. V dropped 1 base and J dropped 0 bases, with 9 bases sitting between them. The CDR3 totals 16 residues. The CDR3 bases are TGTGCCAGCAGTTTATATCGGTCGGCAACTAATGAAAAACTGTTTTTT. Protein sequence: CASSLYRSATNEKLFF.

The chain couples TRBV5-1 to TRBJ2-5, with a possible D match to TRBD2 (5 bases). The CDR3 sequence is 15 residues long. Germline CDR1 and CDR2: SGHRS and YFSETQ. Trimming removed 0 bases at V and 2 bases at J, with 11 bases between. Here the CDR3 reads CASSLGVGVQETQYF. DNA of the CDR3: TGCGCCAGCAGCTTGGGGGTCGGGGTTCAAGAGACCCAGTACTTC.

A few counts support this clone. The genes are TRBV14 and TRBJ1-2; D not resolved. The V end was cut by 0 bases, the J end by 0 bases, with 8 bases between. In germline, CDR1 is SGHDN, CDR2 FVKESK. The CDR3 sequence is 15 residues long. CDR3 sequence: CASSQDYAPNYGYTF. The CDR3, as DNA: TGTGCCAGCAGCCAAGATTATGCACCTAACTATGGCTACACCTTC.

The V and J genes are TRBV10-3 and TRBJ1-1; no definite D call. V was pared by 3 bases and J by 8 bases, with 10 bases between. CDR1 is ENHRY, CDR2 SYGVKD, per germline. CDR3 size: 12 residues. The DNA for the CDR3 is TGTGCCATCAGTGACTTGGGCCTAGAAGCTTTCTTT. This translates into CAISDLGLEAFF.

The rearrangement links TRBV5-4 to TRBJ2-3; the D gene is possibly TRBD1 (6 bases). V was shortened by 0 bases and J by 0 bases, with 8 bases between the two germline ends. Per germline, CDR1 SGHNT and CDR2 YYREEE (reference sequence). The CDR3 covers 15 residues. For the CDR3, the DNA is TGTGCCAGCAGCTTGGGGGGGCCGAGCACAGATACGCAGTATTTT. Translation gives CASSLGGPSTDTQYF. Supplemented by reference TRBV5-4 and TRBJ2-3, the full variable domain reads ETGVTQSPTHLIKTRGQQVTLRCSSQSGHNTVSWYQQALGQGPQFIFQYYREEENGRGNFPPRFSGLQFPNYSSELNVNALELDDSALYLCASSLGGPSTDTQYFGPGTRLTVL.

This chain connects TRBV7-9 to TRBJ2-5; 10 bases match TRBD2. With 2 bases clipped from V and 5 bases from J, the junction kept 8 bases outside the gene matches. The CDR3 runs to 16 residues. Germline lookup yields CDR1 SEHNR and CDR2 FQNEAQ (reference sequence). The chain's CDR3 is CASSLFTSGIRETQYF. Here the CDR3 DNA reads TGTGCCAGCAGCTTATTTACTAGCGGGATCAGGGAGACCCAGTACTTC.

The V call is TRBV5-1, the J call TRBJ1-1; 8 nucleotides agree with TRBD1. Germline CDR1 and CDR2: SGHRS and YFSETQ. This CDR3 has 15 residues. Trimming removed 4 bases from V and 1 base from J; junction bases left unmatched: 6. Written as DNA, the CDR3 is TGCGCCAGCAGCCCCCGGACAGGGAAGAACACTGAAGCTTTCTTT. Translation: CASSPRTGKNTEAFF.

The genes are TRBV5-1 and TRBJ2-7, with TRBD1 matching 9 bases. The CDR3 covers 15 residues. The junction had 12 bases not matched to a gene; V was cut back by 4 bases and J by 7 bases. Per germline, CDR1 SGHRS and CDR2 YFSETQ. The CDR3 DNA reads as TGCGCCAGCAGCGCCGGGGACAGGGAGACAGGAGAGCAGTACTTC. Protein sequence: CASSAGDRETGEQYF. The variable domain in full, with the rest retrieved from reference TRBV5-1 and TRBJ2-7, is KAGVTQTPRYLIKTRGQQVTLSCSPISGHRSVSWYQQTPGQGLQFLFEYFSETQRNKGNFPGRFSGRQFSNSRSEMNVSTLELGDSALYLCASSAGDRETGEQYFGPGTRLTVT.

The chain is built from TRBV27 and TRBJ1-1, with TRBD1 identical over 9 bases. The germline V gene encodes CDR1 MNHEY and CDR2 SMNVEV (reference sequence). Trimming took 6 bases from V and 1 from J; bases not matched to a gene: 6. The length of the CDR3 is 15 residues. The chain's CDR3 is CASSNPGQGNTEAFF. Written as DNA, the CDR3 is TGTGCCAGCAGCAACCCGGGACAGGGGAACACTGAAGCTTTCTTT.

The rearrangement joins TRBV15 to TRBJ2-6; D may be TRBD2 (7 bases). Looked up from germline, CDR1 is LNHNV and CDR2 is YYDKDF (reference sequence). This CDR3 contains 19 residues. V was trimmed by 1 base and J by 1 base, leaving 17 bases between them. CDR3 coding DNA: TGTGCCACCAGCAGAGGGGGGGGCGGGAGATCTTCTGGGGCCAACGTCCTGACTTTC. Encoded protein: CATSRGGGGRSSGANVLTF.

V gene TRBV6-1 combines with J gene TRBJ2-5; 11 nucleotides line up with TRBD1. V gave up 3 bases and J gave up 5 bases; unmatched junction bases: 2. The CDR3 runs 14 residues. Germline loops: CDR1 MNHNS, CDR2 SASEGT. The DNA for the CDR3 is TGTGCCAGCAGTGATTGGGACAGGGGGGAGACCCAGTACTTC. It specifies CASSDWDRGETQYF.

This sequence joins TRBV6-1 and TRBJ2-4; TRBD2 aligns across 8 bases. The V segment lost 2 bases and the J segment 2 bases; nucleotides outside the gene matches: 11. The CDR3 contains 18 residues. The germline CDR1 and CDR2 sequences are MNHNS and SASEGT. CDR3 amino acids: CASSESASGSLTKNIQYF. Here the CDR3 DNA reads TGTGCCAGCAGTGAAAGTGCTAGCGGGTCTCTTACCAAAAACATTCAGTACTTC.

The rearrangement joins TRBV10-3 to TRBJ1-1, with D unclear. Trimming took off 6 bases at V and 1 base at J, with 15 bases between the two ends. This CDR3 region has 15 residues. In germline, CDR1 is ENHRY, CDR2 SYGVKD. In DNA form, the CDR3 reads TGTGCCATCAGGAATCCCCACGGAGGGAACACTGAAGCTTTCTTT. Translation: CAIRNPHGGNTEAFF.

Relative to its sample, this clone is medium-sized (0.01 to 0.1%). The V and J genes are TRBV6-6 and TRBJ2-7, with 7 bases that match TRBD2. This CDR3 is built from 14 residues. Unmatched junction bases numbered 13, after V lost 7 bases and J lost 7 bases. Germline CDR1 MNHNY, CDR2 SVGAGI (reference sequence). The CDR3 DNA follows: TGTGCCAGCACCCTCGCCGGGCCGGGGGGAGAGCAGTACTTC. Translated, it gives CASTLAGPGGEQYF.

V usage is TRBV30 and J usage is TRBJ2-7, with TRBD2 matching 7 bases. Germline V gene sequence: CDR1 GTSNPN, CDR2 SVGIG (reference sequence). CDR3 length: 12 amino acids. J gave up 2 bases and V 3 bases, and 1 base lay outside the gene matches. The CDR3 loop reads CAWRGGTYEQYF. In nucleotides, the CDR3 is TGTGCCTGGAGGGGGGGGACCTACGAGCAGTACTTC.

V is TRBV28 and J is TRBJ1-1; TRBD1 might be the D (6 bases). Germline V lookup: CDR1 MDHEN, CDR2 SYDVKM. V shed 5 bases and J shed 0 bases, with 16 bases lying between them. The CDR3 is 16 amino acids. CDR3 sequence: CASSPTQGRMNTEAFF. The CDR3 DNA reads as TGTGCCAGCAGTCCAACCCAGGGGAGGATGAACACTGAAGCTTTCTTT.